Listed below are T cell receptor beta chains from one sample, sequenced in a study of T cell responses to AZD1222 COVID-19 vaccine. Assay: immunoSEQ multiplex PCR; the TCRdb copy retains only in-frame clones and omits some. The sample carries 90,000 to 120,000 clones, around 93% recorded once. Sequencing used peripheral blood, obtained 28 days after the second AZD1222 dose. The receptors were gathered from an adult who received the AZD1222 COVID-19 vaccine. Both conserved end residues are trimmed from each CDR3. Each record gives: J gene, V gene, clone size, CDR3 protein. Expanded clones get a size class; other rows say once, few or many, or leave the size out.

TRBJ2-3,TRBV29-1,NA,SVEGVAEGTDTQY
TRBJ2-7,TRBV4-1,NA,ASSQTPQGNEQY
TRBJ2-4,TRBV19,once,ASSIKGPSGGRENIQY
TRBJ2-7,TRBV27,NA,ASSVQGPLSYEQY
TRBJ1-4,TRBV4-1,NA,ASSQGDRVEKLF
TRBJ2-3,TRBV7-6,once,ASSLGSTGDYTQY
TRBJ2-2,TRBV7-2,once,ASSLVAGTNTGELF
TRBJ1-4,TRBV10-3,NA,ATLAGQGNEKLF
TRBJ2-7,TRBV4-1,NA,ASSPDRGYEQY
TRBJ1-5,TRBV5-1,NA,ASSLGRGQPQH
TRBJ2-7,TRBV27,once,ASSIQGSPSYEQY
TRBJ1-2,TRBV30,NA,AWSGNMGQNYGYT
TRBJ1-2,TRBV4-1,NA,ASSQDEGNYGYT
TRBJ1-2,TRBV27,NA,ASLGQGTYGYT
TRBJ2-1,TRBV13,NA,ASSFYRQTYNEQF
TRBJ2-3,TRBV10-2,NA,ASRGAEKLDTQY
TRBJ1-1,TRBV10-3,NA,AISDREMNTEAF
TRBJ1-6,TRBV30,NA,AWSVETGNSPLH
TRBJ1-5,TRBV28,NA,ASTRLSLDQPQH
TRBJ1-1,TRBV5-1,NA,ASSLAQRWGTEAF
TRBJ1-1,TRBV6-5,once,ASSSQQGMNTEAF
TRBJ2-7,TRBV6-6,NA,ASSSPGVLEQY
TRBJ1-5,TRBV19,NA,ASSSELQGRQPQH
TRBJ2-3,TRBV6-4,once,ASSPTSGGTDTQY
TRBJ1-4,TRBV15,once,ATSRDPAGVNEKLF
TRBJ2-2,TRBV10-1,few,ATSQGTPGELF
TRBJ1-1,TRBV7-8,once,ASSPISYREGTEAF